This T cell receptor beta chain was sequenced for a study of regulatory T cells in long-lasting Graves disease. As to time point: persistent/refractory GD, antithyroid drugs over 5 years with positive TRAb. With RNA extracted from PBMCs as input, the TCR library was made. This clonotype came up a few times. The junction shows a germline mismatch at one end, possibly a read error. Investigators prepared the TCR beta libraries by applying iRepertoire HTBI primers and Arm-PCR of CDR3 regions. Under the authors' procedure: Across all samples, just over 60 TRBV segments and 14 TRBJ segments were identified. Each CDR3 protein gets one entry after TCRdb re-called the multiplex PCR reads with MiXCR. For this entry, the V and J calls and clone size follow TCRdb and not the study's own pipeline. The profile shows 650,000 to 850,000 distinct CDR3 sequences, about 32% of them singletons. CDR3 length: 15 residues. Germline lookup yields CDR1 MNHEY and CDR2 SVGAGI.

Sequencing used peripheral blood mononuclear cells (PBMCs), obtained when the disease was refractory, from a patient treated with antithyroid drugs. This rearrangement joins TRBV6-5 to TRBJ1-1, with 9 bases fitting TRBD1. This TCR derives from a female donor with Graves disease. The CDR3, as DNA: TGTGCCAGCAGTTATGCCGGGACAGGGAACACTGAGGCTTTCTTT. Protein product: CASSYAGTGNTEAFF.